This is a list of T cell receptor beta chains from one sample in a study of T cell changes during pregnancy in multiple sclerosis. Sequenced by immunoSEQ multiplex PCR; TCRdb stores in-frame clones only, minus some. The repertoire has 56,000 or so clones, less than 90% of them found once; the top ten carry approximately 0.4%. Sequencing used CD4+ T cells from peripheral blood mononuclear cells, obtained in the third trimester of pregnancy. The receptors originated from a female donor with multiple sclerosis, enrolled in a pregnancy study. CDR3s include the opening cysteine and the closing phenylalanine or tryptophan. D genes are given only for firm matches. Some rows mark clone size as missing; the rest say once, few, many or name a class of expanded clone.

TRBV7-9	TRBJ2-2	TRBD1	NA	CASSFGDSLNTGELFF	TGTGCCAGCAGCTTTGGGGACAGCCTAAACACCGGGGAGCTGTTTTTT
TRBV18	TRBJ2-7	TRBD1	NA	CASRSKGQGDYEQYF	TGTGCCAGCCGAAGTAAAGGACAGGGGGATTACGAGCAGTACTTC
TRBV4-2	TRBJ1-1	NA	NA	CASSQDRQNTEAFF	TGTGCCAGCAGCCAAGACAGGCAGAACACTGAAGCTTTCTTT
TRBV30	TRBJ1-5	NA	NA	CASGDWGDNQPQHF	TGTGCCTCAGGAGATTGGGGGGACAATCAGCCCCAGCATTTT
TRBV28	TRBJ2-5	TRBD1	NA	CASSLLTGAPGTQYF	TGTGCCAGCAGTTTATTAACAGGGGCCCCGGGGACCCAGTACTTC
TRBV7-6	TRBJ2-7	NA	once	CASSYAGGAVYEQYF	TGTGCCAGCAGCTATGCCGGGGGAGCGGTCTACGAGCAGTACTTC
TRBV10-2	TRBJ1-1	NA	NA	CASSLLRTEAFF	TGCGCCAGCAGTCTGCTACGCACTGAAGCTTTCTTT
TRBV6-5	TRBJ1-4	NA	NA	CASSVTVVNEKLFF	TGTGCCAGCAGTGTGACAGTAGTAAATGAAAAACTGTTTTTT
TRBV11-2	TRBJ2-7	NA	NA	CASSLAHRAVSEQYF	TGTGCCAGCAGCTTAGCACACAGGGCCGTATCCGAGCAGTACTTC
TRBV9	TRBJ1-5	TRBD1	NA	CASSSGGNSNQPQHF	TGTGCCAGCAGCTCAGGGGGGAATAGCAATCAGCCCCAGCATTTT
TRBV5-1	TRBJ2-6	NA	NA	CASWRSGANVLTF	TGCGCCAGCTGGCGGTCTGGGGCCAACGTCCTGACTTTC
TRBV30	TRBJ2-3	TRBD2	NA	CAWRYSGGVSDTQYF	TGTGCCTGGAGATATAGCGGGGGGGTGTCAGATACGCAGTATTTT
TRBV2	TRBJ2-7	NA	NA	CASLLGADSSYEQYF	TGTGCCAGCCTCCTGGGGGCGGATAGCTCCTACGAGCAGTACTTC
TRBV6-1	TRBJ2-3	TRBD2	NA	CASSGTREAPDTQYF	TGTGCCAGCAGTGGAACGCGGGAGGCCCCAGATACGCAGTATTTT
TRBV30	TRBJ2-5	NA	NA	CAWSAGVMAQYF	TGTGCCTGGAGTGCGGGGGTGATGGCCCAGTACTTC
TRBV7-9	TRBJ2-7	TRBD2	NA	CASSSSPGLASTYEQYF	TGTGCCAGCAGTTCCTCTCCTGGACTAGCGTCTACCTACGAGCAGTACTTC
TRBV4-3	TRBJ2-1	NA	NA	CASSQVGGTEQFF	TGCGCCAGCAGCCAAGTAGGGGGAACGGAGCAGTTCTTC
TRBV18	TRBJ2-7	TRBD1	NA	CASSPIGQGNNEQYF	TGTGCCAGCTCACCAATCGGACAGGGGAACAACGAGCAGTACTTC
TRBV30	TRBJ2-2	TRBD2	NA	CAWTHGGAGDTGELFF	TGTGCCTGGACCCACGGGGGGGCCGGTGACACCGGGGAGCTGTTTTTT
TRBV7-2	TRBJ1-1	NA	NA	CASSLSSGTEAFF	TGTGCCAGCAGCTTGTCATCCGGGACTGAAGCTTTCTTT
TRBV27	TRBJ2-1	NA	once	CASRTSPRSYNEQFF	TGTGCCAGCAGGACTAGTCCCCGCTCCTACAATGAGCAGTTCTTC
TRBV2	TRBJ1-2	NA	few	CATRREDYGYTF	TGTGCCACCCGGCGGGAGGACTATGGCTACACCTTC
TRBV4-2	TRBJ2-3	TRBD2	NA	CASSQDSGDTQYF	TGTGCCAGCAGCCAAGATAGCGGGGATACGCAGTATTTT
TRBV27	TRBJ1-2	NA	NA	CASRKLDSNYGYTF	TGTGCCAGCAGGAAGCTGGACAGTAACTATGGCTACACCTTC
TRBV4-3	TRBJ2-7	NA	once	CASSQDLGAEQYF	TGCGCCAGCAGCCAAGACTTGGGAGCCGAGCAGTACTTC
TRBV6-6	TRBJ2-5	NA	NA	CASQDNEGGAWETQYF	TGTGCCAGCCAAGACAACGAGGGGGGGGCCTGGGAGACCCAGTACTTC
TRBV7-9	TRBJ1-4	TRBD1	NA	CASSYDRGNKKLFF	TGTGCCAGCAGCTACGACAGGGGTAATAAAAAACTGTTTTTT
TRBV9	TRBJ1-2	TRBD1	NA	CASSVAHRDRDYTF	TGTGCCAGCAGCGTAGCCCACCGGGACAGGGATTACACCTTC
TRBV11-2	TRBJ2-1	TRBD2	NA	CASSRLAGVPYNEQFF	TGTGCCAGCAGTAGACTAGCGGGAGTCCCCTACAATGAGCAGTTCTTC
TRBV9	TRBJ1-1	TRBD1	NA	CATEGGGQGARRDTEAFF	TGTGCCACCGAGGGGGGGGGACAGGGGGCCCGAAGGGACACTGAAGCTTTCTTT
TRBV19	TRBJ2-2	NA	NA	CASSIMGQPNTGELFF	TGTGCCAGTAGTATTATGGGGCAGCCGAACACCGGGGAGCTGTTTTTT
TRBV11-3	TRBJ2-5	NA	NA	CASSPGGQETQYF	TGTGCCAGCAGCCCCGGGGGACAAGAGACCCAGTACTTC
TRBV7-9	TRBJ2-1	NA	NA	CASSEDSYNEQFF	TGTGCCAGCAGCGAGGACTCCTACAATGAGCAGTTCTTC
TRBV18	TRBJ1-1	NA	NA	CASSPMGQGNTEAFF	TGTGCCAGCTCACCAATGGGACAAGGGAACACTGAAGCTTTCTTT
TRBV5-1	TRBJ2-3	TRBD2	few	CASSSPGGDTQYF	TGCGCCAGCAGCTCGCCGGGGGGGGATACGCAGTATTTT
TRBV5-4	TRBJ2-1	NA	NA	CASSFNRGRMGLGNNEQFF	TGTGCCAGCAGCTTTAACAGGGGGCGTATGGGACTAGGAAACAATGAGCAGTTCTTC
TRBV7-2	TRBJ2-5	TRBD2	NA	CASSPRAWGLAGGQETQYF	TGTGCCAGCAGTCCTCGGGCGTGGGGCCTAGCGGGGGGGCAAGAGACCCAGTACTTC
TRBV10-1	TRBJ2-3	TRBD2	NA	CASSQASGSTDTQYF	TGCGCCAGCAGTCAGGCTAGCGGGAGCACAGATACGCAGTATTTT
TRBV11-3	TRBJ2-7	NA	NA	CASSPWSGGLNEQYF	TGTGCCAGCAGCCCCTGGTCTGGAGGATTGAACGAGCAGTACTTC
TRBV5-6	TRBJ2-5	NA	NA	CASSKELQETQYF	TGTGCCAGCAGCAAAGAACTCCAAGAGACCCAGTACTTC
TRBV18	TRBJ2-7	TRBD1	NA	CASSPGQSLSYEQYF	TGTGCCAGCTCACCGGGACAGTCACTTTCCTACGAGCAGTACTTC
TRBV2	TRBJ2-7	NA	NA	CASSEGQGLYEQYF	TGTGCCAGCAGTGAAGGGCAGGGGTTATACGAGCAGTACTTC
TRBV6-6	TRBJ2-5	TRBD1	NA	CASSSTGQGAGETQYF	TGTGCCAGCAGCTCTACTGGACAGGGGGCAGGAGAGACCCAGTACTTC
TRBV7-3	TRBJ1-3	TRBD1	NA	CASSTTGEVGNTIYF	TGTGCCAGCAGCACGACAGGGGAGGTTGGAAACACCATATATTTT
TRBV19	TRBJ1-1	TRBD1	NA	CASSHPEKRGTGDTEAFF	TGTGCCAGTAGTCATCCCGAAAAACGGGGGACAGGGGACACTGAAGCTTTCTTT
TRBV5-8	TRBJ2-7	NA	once	CASNWGHYEQYF	TGTGCCAGCAACTGGGGCCACTACGAGCAGTACTTC
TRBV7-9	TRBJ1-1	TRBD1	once	CASSLWTGDAEAFF	TGTGCCAGCAGCTTATGGACAGGTGATGCTGAAGCTTTCTTT